Following are 21 T cell receptor beta chains from one sample sequenced in a study of T cell responses to AZD1222 COVID-19 vaccine. TCRdb keeps only in-frame clones here, not all; method: immunoSEQ multiplex PCR. The table has roughly 130,000 clones, around 90% seen once. The source was peripheral blood, collected on day 0 of AZD1222 vaccination. The origin of the receptors is an adult in good health.

The chain is built from TRBV5-1 and TRBJ1-2; D is unclear. The CDR3 length is 15 residues. V shed 3 bases and J shed 6 bases, with 18 bases lying between them. Germline CDR1 reads SGHRS; CDR2 reads YFSETQ. The CDR3 DNA reads as TGCGCCAGCAGCTCCTCGTATCCAAAACGCGATGGCTACACCTTC. It encodes CASSSSYPKRDGYTF.

The rearrangement uses TRBV9 and TRBJ1-1; the match to TRBD1 covers 9 bases. The CDR3 spans 16 residues. V lost 3 bases and J lost 1; bases outside the gene matches: 7. Germline V gene data show CDR1 as SGDLS and CDR2 as YYNGEE. This chain's CDR3 is CASSAAGTGKNTEAFF. In DNA form, the CDR3 reads TGTGCCAGCAGCGCAGCCGGGACAGGGAAGAACACTGAAGCTTTCTTT.

This clone appeared a single time. The chain recombines TRBV30 with TRBJ2-7; TRBD1 matches 9 bases. The V segment lost 3 bases and the J segment 2 bases; nucleotides outside the gene matches: 2. The CDR3 loop spans 13 amino acids. CDR1 and CDR2 (germline): GTSNPN, SVGIG (reference sequence). Here the CDR3 reads CAWRWTGAYEQYF. CDR3 DNA sequence: TGTGCCTGGAGATGGACAGGGGCCTACGAGCAGTACTTC.

For the CDR3, the DNA is TGTGCCAGCAGCCCGGGACTAGATCTCCCCAATGAGCAGTTCTTC. Translation: CASSPGLDLPNEQFF. The V and J genes are TRBV9 and TRBJ2-1; 8 bases match TRBD2. V was pared by 4 bases and J by 6 bases, with 9 bases of the junction left unmatched. Germline V gene lookup returns CDR1 SGDLS and CDR2 YYNGEE. The CDR3 totals 15 residues.

This sequence joins TRBV28 and TRBJ1-2; D is unclear. The CDR3 has 12 residues. Trimming cost V 2 bases and J 6 bases, with 7 bases left between them. The germline gives CDR1 MDHEN, CDR2 SYDVKM. The CDR3 spells CASSLPGDGYTF. Written as DNA, the CDR3 is TGTGCCAGCAGTTTACCTGGGGATGGCTACACCTTC.

The chain couples TRBV6-1 to TRBJ1-5, with D perhaps matching TRBD1 (6 bases). The CDR3 totals 17 residues. V lost 4 bases and J lost 1, with 17 bases in between. Germline CDR1 MNHNS, CDR2 SASEGT. CDR3 sequence reads: CASSVGAWGRSNQPQHF. The CDR3 DNA reads TGTGCCAGCAGTGTTGGGGCCTGGGGGCGCAGCAATCAGCCCCAGCATTTT.

The J gene is TRBJ1-2, the V gene TRBV18, with no clear D. Germline values: CDR1 KGHSH, CDR2 LQKENI. Between the trimmed V and J ends, which lost 3 bases and 2 bases, there was a span of 13 bases. The CDR3 sequence is 15 residues long. DNA for the CDR3: TGTGCCAGCTCACCTCGACAAACTGGGAACTATGGCTACACCTTC. It translates to CASSPRQTGNYGYTF.

This chain uses TRBV7-2 with TRBJ1-4; tentative D call: TRBD1 (6 bases). Trimming stripped 5 bases from V and 2 bases from J, with 12 bases between. The CDR3 is 15 residues long. From germline, CDR1 is SGHTA and CDR2 FQGNSA. The CDR3 spells CASSPQGRTNEKLFF. CDR3 DNA sequence: TGTGCCAGCAGCCCGCAGGGGAGGACTAATGAAAAACTGTTTTTT.

J is TRBJ1-6 and V is TRBV6-5; 7 positions match TRBD1. Trimming at V came to 4 bases and at J to 10 bases, leaving 10 bases not matched to a gene. Germline V lookup: CDR1 MNHEY, CDR2 SVGAGI. CDR3 length equals 15 residues. This CDR3 reads CASSFSTGSKSPLHF. The CDR3 region has the DNA TGTGCCAGCAGTTTCTCGACAGGGAGTAAGTCACCCCTCCACTTT.

The chain joins TRBV28 to TRBJ1-2; D unresolved. The V end lost 2 bases, the J end lost 4 bases, and 8 bases lay between the germline ends. Germline CDR1 is MDHEN and CDR2 is SYDVKM. CDR3 length equals 13 residues. The CDR3 bases are TGTGCCAGCAGTTTAAGGAGGGCCTATGGCTACACCTTC. This translates into CASSLRRAYGYTF.

The V and J genes are TRBV5-4 and TRBJ2-5; D unclear. The CDR3 sequence is 11 residues long. Germline V CDR1 and CDR2: SGHNT, YYREEE (reference sequence). Trimming pared 4 bases from V and 0 bases from J, leaving 1 base between. The CDR3 is CASSNQETQYF. CDR3 in DNA: TGTGCCAGCAGCAACCAAGAGACCCAGTACTTC.

The chain has TRBV18 and TRBJ2-1; 8 bases align to TRBD1. This CDR3 comprises 13 residues. V gave up 2 bases and J gave up 9 bases; unmatched junction bases: 3. The germline gives CDR1 KGHSH, CDR2 LQKENI. The CDR3 loop is CASSPGQGREQFF. The CDR3 bases are TGTGCCAGCTCACCAGGACAGGGCCGTGAGCAGTTCTTC.

V and J are TRBV3-1 (or the pseudogene TRBV3-2) and TRBJ1-1; D unclear. The CDR3 is 14 amino acids. Germline CDR1 and CDR2: LGHDT and YNNKEL (reference sequence). Trimming took off 1 base at V and 1 base at J, with 7 bases between the two ends. In DNA, the CDR3 is TGTGCCAGCAGCCAAGGCCGGTCGAACACTGAAGCTTTCTTT. Its protein is CASSQGRSNTEAFF.

V and J are TRBV12-3 or TRBV12-4 and TRBJ1-5; 7 bases fit TRBD1. Losses at the gene ends were 9 bases for V and 7 bases for J; bases not matched to a gene: 6. The CDR3 consists of 12 residues. The CDR3 protein is CASTQGGQPQHF. CDR3 nucleotides: TGTGCCAGTACTCAGGGGGGCCAGCCCCAGCATTTT.

This chain uses TRBV5-1 with TRBJ1-1; D remains ambiguous. With 6 bases removed from V and 1 base from J, the gap between germline ends came to 10 bases. In germline, CDR1 is SGHRS, CDR2 YFSETQ. This CDR3 contains 13 residues. The CDR3 spells CASTPTGNTEAFF. CDR3 bases: TGCGCCAGCACCCCGACTGGGAACACTGAAGCTTTCTTT. The full variable domain, with the rest looked up from reference TRBV5-1 and TRBJ1-1, is KAGVTQTPRYLIKTRGQQVTLSCSPISGHRSVSWYQQTPGQGLQFLFEYFSETQRNKGNFPGRFSGRQFSNSRSEMNVSTLELGDSALYLCASTPTGNTEAFFGQGTRLTVV.

The chain links TRBV3-1 (or the pseudogene TRBV3-2) to TRBJ2-7; tentatively, D is TRBD1 (5 bases). This CDR3 contains 13 residues. Trimming took 2 bases from V and 4 from J, leaving 9 bases between them. Germline loops: CDR1 LGHDT, CDR2 YNNKEL (reference sequence). The DNA of the CDR3 is TGTGCCAGCAGCCAACTAGGGGTTTACGAGCAGTACTTC. Residues: CASSQLGVYEQYF.

The V and J genes are TRBV28 and TRBJ2-7; no reliable D call. Germline V lookup: CDR1 MDHEN, CDR2 SYDVKM. V dropped 3 bases and J dropped 6 bases, with 12 bases sitting between them. The CDR3 loop spans 13 amino acids. As DNA, the CDR3 is TGTGCCAGCAGTTTGAACAGCCAGGTCGAGCAGTACTTC. It translates to CASSLNSQVEQYF.

The chain is built from TRBV5-4 and TRBJ1-2, with D unresolved. V was pared by 4 bases and J by 2 bases, with 15 bases between. The CDR3 consists of 15 residues. Germline CDR1 and CDR2: SGHNT and YYREEE (reference sequence). The CDR3 loop reads CASSLRTTRNYGYTF. CDR3 nucleotides: TGTGCCAGCAGCCTACGCACTACCCGAAACTATGGCTACACCTTC.

The chain carries TRBV30 and TRBJ2-1, with a tentative D call TRBD1 (6 bases). The CDR3 loop spans 12 amino acids. Deletions cut 2 bases from V and 10 bases from J, with 12 bases between. The germline gives CDR1 GTSNPN, CDR2 SVGIG (reference sequence). Here the CDR3 reads CAWSYREGEQFF. CDR3 nucleotides: TGTGCCTGGAGTTACAGGGAAGGGGAGCAGTTCTTC.

The chain has TRBV9 and TRBJ2-1; 11 bases align to TRBD2. The CDR3 covers 16 residues. The germline V gene encodes CDR1 SGDLS and CDR2 YYNGEE. With 7 bases clipped from V and 4 bases from J, the junction kept 10 bases outside the gene matches. Here the CDR3 reads CASAGSGTSGYNEQFF. In DNA, the CDR3 is TGTGCCAGCGCAGGGTCCGGGACTAGCGGATACAATGAGCAGTTCTTC.

CDR3 bases: TGTGCCAGCAGCTTGAGGGGGCGCGGGGAGACCCAGTACTTC. Protein: CASSLRGRGETQYF. V is TRBV5-4 and J is TRBJ2-5; 7 positions match TRBD1. V was clipped by 1 base and J by 5 bases; unmatched bases: 5. Germline V gives CDR1 SGHNT, CDR2 YYREEE (reference sequence). The CDR3 covers 14 residues. The variable domain in full, completed from reference TRBV5-4 and TRBJ2-5, reads ETGVTQSPTHLIKTRGQQVTLRCSSQSGHNTVSWYQQALGQGPQFIFQYYREEENGRGNFPPRFSGLQFPNYSSELNVNALELDDSALYLCASSLRGRGETQYFGPGTRLLVL.